The 7 T cell receptor beta chains presented below share a single source sample, sequenced in a study of beta chain features in type 1 diabetes. Their antigen targets remain unknown. Since all of the isolated RNA was reverse transcribed, expressed TCRB transcripts were what got sequenced. Libraries were prepared by immunoSEQ multiplex PCR; TCRdb keeps only in-frame clonotypes and omits some of them. The sample holds 200,000 to 300,000 clones, roughly 10% seen once. Findings and caveats of the study: Moderately but significantly shorter TCRB CDR3s were found in Type 1 diabetes patients in all four CD4+ subsets.

The sequenced sample was naive CD4+ T cells from blood. These receptors were obtained from a man aged 25-40 years with type 1 diabetes.

The chain recombines TRBV27 with TRBJ2-2, with D possibly TRBD1 on 5 matching bases. The CDR3 has 13 amino acids. The germline CDR1 and CDR2 sequences are MNHEY and SMNVEV (reference sequence). Trimming took off 2 bases at V and 7 bases at J, with 8 bases between the two ends. This chain's CDR3 is CASSLTTDGELFF. In nucleotides, the CDR3 is TGTGCCAGCAGTTTAACGACAGACGGGGAGCTGTTTTTT.

The V gene is TRBV29-1, the J gene TRBJ1-1, with a weak D call TRBD1 (5 bases). Germline CDR1 SQVTM, CDR2 ANQGSEA. The CDR3 is 14 amino acids. The ends were cut back, 5 bases at V and 1 base at J, with 14 bases in the middle. CDR3 amino acids: CSVLRGSGNTEAFF. CDR3 sequence (DNA): TGCAGCGTTCTGCGGGGCAGCGGGAACACTGAAGCTTTCTTT.

This clone was found a few times. V is TRBV27 and J is TRBJ2-7; TRBD1 agrees at 8 bases. The V gene's germline CDR1 is MNHEY and CDR2 SMNVEV (reference sequence). The J segment lost 5 bases and the V segment lost 5 bases, leaving 11 bases of the junction unmatched. The CDR3 is 15 residues long. DNA for the CDR3: TGTGCCAGCAGTCTCCCAGGACAGGGTAACCACGAGCAGTACTTC. It translates to CASSLPGQGNHEQYF.

V and J are TRBV6-1 and TRBJ1-1; D is uncertain. Germline CDR1 is MNHNS and CDR2 is SASEGT. CDR3 length: 13 amino acids. The ends were cut back, 7 bases at V and 0 bases at J, with 9 bases in the middle. The CDR3 DNA follows: TGTGCCAGCATTTTCAATCTGAACACTGAAGCTTTCTTT. Protein: CASIFNLNTEAFF.

The chain joins TRBV7-9 to TRBJ2-1; TRBD2 matches 12 bases. CDR3 length: 15 residues. The germline V gene has CDR1 SEHNR and CDR2 FQNEAQ (reference sequence). Trimming removed 3 bases from V and 8 bases from J; junction bases left unmatched: 5. The CDR3 DNA follows: TGTGCCAGCAGCTTCGGACTAGCGGGAAACTATGAGCAGTTCTTC. Its protein is CASSFGLAGNYEQFF.

The chain has TRBV5-1 and TRBJ1-6; 7 nucleotides align to TRBD1. CDR1 is SGHRS, CDR2 YFSETQ, per germline. Losses at the gene ends were 4 bases for V and 7 bases for J; bases not matched to a gene: 8. The CDR3 contains 15 residues. The DNA for the CDR3 is TGCGCCAGCAGCGGGGCCGGGACAGAGAATTCACCCCTCCACTTT. This translates into CASSGAGTENSPLHF.

This clone occurred a few times. This rearrangement joins TRBV5-1 to TRBJ2-1; 10 nucleotides match TRBD2. This CDR3 contains 15 residues. In germline, CDR1 is SGHRS, CDR2 YFSETQ. After removal of 4 bases from V and 6 bases from J, the junction contained 7 bases not matched to a gene. The CDR3 loop reads CASSGSGGPVNEQFF. The CDR3 nucleotides read TGCGCCAGCAGCGGTAGCGGGGGGCCAGTCAATGAGCAGTTCTTC.